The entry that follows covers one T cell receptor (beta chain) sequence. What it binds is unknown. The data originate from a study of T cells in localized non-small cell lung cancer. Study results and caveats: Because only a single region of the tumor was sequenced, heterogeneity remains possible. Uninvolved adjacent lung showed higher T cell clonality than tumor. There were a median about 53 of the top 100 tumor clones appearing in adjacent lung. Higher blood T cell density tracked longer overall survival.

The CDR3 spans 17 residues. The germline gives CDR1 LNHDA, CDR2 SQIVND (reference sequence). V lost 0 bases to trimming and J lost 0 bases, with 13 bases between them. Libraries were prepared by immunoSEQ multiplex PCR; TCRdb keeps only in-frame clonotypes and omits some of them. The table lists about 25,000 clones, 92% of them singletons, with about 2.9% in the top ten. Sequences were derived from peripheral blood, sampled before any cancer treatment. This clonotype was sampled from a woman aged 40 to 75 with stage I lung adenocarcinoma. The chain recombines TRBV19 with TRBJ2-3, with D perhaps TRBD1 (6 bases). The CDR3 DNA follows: TGTGCCAGTAGTATAGATCTGACAGGACCTAGCACAGATACGCAGTATTTT. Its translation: CASSIDLTGPSTDTQYF.